These 32 T cell receptor beta chains were all obtained from the same sample, sequenced in a study of T-cell memory formation after mild COVID-19. A single record per CDR3 protein comes from TCRdb applying MiXCR to the 5' RACE reads. The sample shows around 250,000 distinct CDR3 sequences, under 20% of them seen only once. The sequenced sample consisted of PBMCs or a T cell subset sorted from them (not recorded which). The source of these receptors is a man younger than 35 who had mild COVID-19 (a few samples of this study predate the infection). Cell type and time point are not known.

This clonotype appeared many times. CDR3 amino acids: CASSLRGLAGPYEQYV. CDR3 DNA sequence: TGTGCCAGCAGCTTAAGGGGACTAGCGGGGCCCTACGAGCAGTACGTC. The chain has TRBV7-3 and TRBJ2-7; 13 bases line up with TRBD2. The CDR3 consists of 16 residues. The trim removed 1 base at V and 2 bases at J, leaving 2 bases unmatched. Germline CDR1 and CDR2: SGHTA and FQGTGA.

This clonotype was counted ten times or more. The J gene is TRBJ2-5, the V gene TRBV12-3 or TRBV12-4, with a possible D match to TRBD1 (8 bases). V was cut by 4 bases and J by 5 bases, with 14 bases left in between. The CDR3 loop spans 14 amino acids. The CDR3 spells CASSSQGGLETQYF. In DNA form, the CDR3 reads TGTGCCAGCAGTTCACAGGGGGGGCTGGAGACCCAGTACTTC.

The chain has TRBV5-1 and TRBJ2-2; maybe TRBD2 (5 bases). CDR3 length: 13 residues. Trimming removed 0 bases from V and 7 bases from J, with 7 bases in between. Germline-derived CDR1 and CDR2 are SGHRS and YFSETQ. DNA for the CDR3: TGCGCCAGCAGCTTGGAAGAGGGCGGGGAGCTGTTTTTT. This codes for CASSLEEGGELFF. The full variable domain, in which reference TRBV5-1 and TRBJ2-2 provide the parts outside the CDR3, is KAGVTQTPRYLIKTRGQQVTLSCSPISGHRSVSWYQQTPGQGLQFLFEYFSETQRNKGNFPGRFSGRQFSNSRSEMNVSTLELGDSALYLCASSLEEGGELFFGEGSRLTVL.

The table lists this clonotype with a few counts. This chain joins TRBV29-1 and TRBJ2-5, with a possible D match to TRBD2 (6 bases). Trimming took off 4 bases at V and 1 base at J, with 10 bases between the two ends. This CDR3 spans 13 amino acids. The V gene's germline CDR1 is SQVTM and CDR2 ANQGSEA. Written as DNA, the CDR3 is TGCAGCGTTGCTGGACTAACCCAAGAGACCCAGTACTTC. This encodes CSVAGLTQETQYF. Variable domain in full (rest from reference TRBV29-1 and TRBJ2-5): SAVISQKPSRDICQRGTSLTIQCQVDSQVTMMFWYRQQPGQSLTLIATANQGSEATYESGFVIDKFPISRPNLTFSTLTVSNMSPEDSSIYLCSVAGLTQETQYFGPGTRLLVL.

This clonotype has only a few counts. This chain joins TRBV21-1 and TRBJ2-7; TRBD2, the table's D call, was not compared with the DNA. TRBV21-1 is a pseudogene. The CDR3 contains 14 residues. The CDR3 nucleotides read TGTGCCAGCAGCAAAGCGCTAACCCTCGACGAGCAGTACTTC. It specifies CASSKALTLDEQYF.

This clonotype was detected only a few times. The chain joins TRBV5-1 to TRBJ1-2; the D is unclear. The V end lost 0 bases, the J end lost 9 bases, and 15 bases lay between the germline ends. Germline V gives CDR1 SGHRS, CDR2 YFSETQ. The CDR3 length is 14 residues. This CDR3 reads CASSLAGRPGSYTF. CDR3 bases: TGCGCCAGCAGCTTGGCCGGTCGGCCCGGGAGCTACACCTTC. The full variable domain, rest sourced from reference TRBV5-1 and TRBJ1-2, is KAGVTQTPRYLIKTRGQQVTLSCSPISGHRSVSWYQQTPGQGLQFLFEYFSETQRNKGNFPGRFSGRQFSNSRSEMNVSTLELGDSALYLCASSLAGRPGSYTFGSGTRLTVV.

This clonotype was picked up many times. The chain has TRBV5-1 and TRBJ2-1; D possibly corresponds to TRBD2 (6 bases). This CDR3 has 14 amino acids. The V end was cut by 2 bases, the J end by 3 bases, with 9 bases between. Germline V gene data show CDR1 as SGHRS and CDR2 as YFSETQ. CDR3 residues: CASSLGGIYNEQFF. CDR3 coding DNA: TGCGCCAGCAGCTTAGGCGGGATCTACAATGAGCAGTTCTTC.

Remarks on this clonotype: A read error may account for a junction end that differs from germline. J is TRBJ1-2 and V is TRBV6-2 or TRBV6-3; D ambiguous. The CDR3 length is 18 residues. Germline V CDR1 and CDR2: MNHEY, SVGEGT. The CDR3 sequence: CASSDSIKEIDRLYGYTF. The CDR3 region has the DNA TGTGCCAGCAGTGACTCGATTAAAGAAATCGACCGGCTCTATGGCTACACCTTC.

At least ten counts were recorded for this clonotype. The chain employs TRBV5-1 and TRBJ1-6; 10 bases are shared with TRBD1. This CDR3 has 15 residues. Germline values: CDR1 SGHRS, CDR2 YFSETQ. V was pared by 0 bases and J by 9 bases, with 3 bases of the junction left unmatched. CDR3 amino acids: CASSLEGTGVSPLHF. In DNA form, the CDR3 reads TGCGCCAGCAGCTTGGAAGGGACAGGGGTTTCACCCCTCCACTTT.

The chain employs TRBV11-2 and TRBJ1-1, with no clear D. There are 15 residues in the CDR3. V was cut by 3 bases and J by 6 bases, with 17 bases left in between. From germline, CDR1 is SGHAT and CDR2 FQNNGV. The CDR3 region is CASSFRDPFSAEAFF. The DNA of the CDR3 is TGTGCCAGCAGCTTCCGTGACCCCTTTTCGGCTGAAGCTTTCTTT.

In this sample, this clonotype turned up a few times. J is TRBJ1-2 and V is TRBV4-3, with 11 bases matching TRBD1. There are 15 residues in the CDR3. The ends lost 0 bases at V and 8 bases at J; junction bases unmatched: 5. Looked up from germline, CDR1 is LGHNA and CDR2 is YSLEER. This CDR3 reads CASSQDRTGGRGYTF. CDR3 DNA: TGCGCCAGCAGCCAAGATAGGACAGGGGGCCGGGGCTACACCTTC.

Only a few counts were recorded for this clonotype. V gene TRBV5-1 combines with J gene TRBJ2-1; D may be TRBD1 or TRBD2 (5 bases each). The germline V gene encodes CDR1 SGHRS and CDR2 YFSETQ. The V and J ends lost 0 bases and 0 bases respectively, with 10 bases between them. The CDR3 contains 16 residues. CDR3 DNA sequence: TGCGCCAGCAGCTTGGACGGGGCCCACTCCTACAATGAGCAGTTCTTC. Translation: CASSLDGAHSYNEQFF.

This clonotype was picked up a small number of times. V and J are TRBV29-1 and TRBJ2-1, with unresolved D. Between the trimmed V and J ends, which lost 3 bases and 3 bases, there was a span of 3 bases. In germline, CDR1 is SQVTM, CDR2 ANQGSEA. The CDR3 spans 11 residues. CDR3 in DNA: TGCAGCGTTGACTACTACAATGAGCAGTTCTTC. Translated, it gives CSVDYYNEQFF.

V and J are TRBV12-3 or TRBV12-4 and TRBJ1-1, with D possibly TRBD1 on 6 matching bases. Trimming pared 6 bases from V and 5 bases from J, leaving 16 bases between. The CDR3 has 14 amino acids. DNA of the CDR3: TGTGCCAGCAGACACAGGGAAAGTCGAACTGAAGCTTTCTTT. Its protein is CASRHRESRTEAFF.

The V and J genes are TRBV9 and TRBJ1-2; D is undetermined. The length of the CDR3 is 12 residues. The V end was cut by 0 bases, the J end by 4 bases, with 4 bases between. CDR1 is SGDLS, CDR2 YYNGEE, per germline. The CDR3 sequence is CASSVDFYGYTF. For the CDR3, the DNA is TGTGCCAGCAGCGTAGACTTCTATGGCTACACCTTC.

The chain uses TRBV7-9 and TRBJ1-5; D gene uncertain. Germline CDR1 SEHNR, CDR2 FQNEAQ (reference sequence). The CDR3 sequence is 15 residues long. V shed 4 bases and J shed 0 bases, with 10 bases lying between them. The CDR3 loop reads CASSSGRYSNQPQHF. CDR3 coding DNA: TGTGCCAGCAGCTCGGGCAGATATAGCAATCAGCCCCAGCATTTT.

This rearrangement joins TRBV24-1 to TRBJ2-3; D gene unclear. From germline, CDR1 is KGHDR and CDR2 SFDVKD. The CDR3 has 13 residues. Trimming left V 0 bases short and J 3 bases short, with 3 bases between. Written as DNA, the CDR3 is TGTGCCACCAGTGATTTGCAAACAGATACGCAGTATTTT. Encoded protein: CATSDLQTDTQYF.

This clonotype was detected a few times. The rearrangement uses TRBV11-2 and TRBJ2-3; D may be TRBD2 (5 bases). Trimming pared 3 bases from V and 5 bases from J, leaving 15 bases between. This CDR3 is 15 amino acids long. Germline CDR1 and CDR2: SGHAT and FQNNGV. In DNA form, the CDR3 reads TGTGCCAGCAGCTTGGTCGGCCGGGCGGGAGATACGCAGTATTTT. Its translation is CASSLVGRAGDTQYF.

This sequence joins TRBV7-9 and TRBJ2-5, with 8 positions matching TRBD2. This CDR3 contains 14 residues. From germline, CDR1 is SEHNR and CDR2 FQNEAQ (reference sequence). J gave up 5 bases and V 8 bases, and 10 bases lay outside the gene matches. The CDR3 here is CASRDERGFETQYF. The CDR3 bases are TGTGCCAGCCGGGATGAGCGGGGGTTTGAGACCCAGTACTTC.

The chain recombines TRBV6-2 or TRBV6-3 with TRBJ2-2; D may correspond to TRBD1 or TRBD2 (5 bases each). This CDR3 comprises 14 residues. Deletions cut 2 bases from V and 6 bases from J, with 10 bases between. Germline V gives CDR1 MNHEY, CDR2 SVGEGT. CDR3 residues: CASSYVGDPGELFF. For the CDR3, the DNA is TGTGCCAGCAGTTACGTTGGGGACCCCGGGGAGCTGTTTTTT.

The J gene is TRBJ2-1, the V gene TRBV6-5, with 14 bases identical to TRBD2. CDR1 and CDR2 from the germline V gene are MNHEY and SVGAGI. V was pared by 6 bases and J by 8 bases, with 9 bases of the junction left unmatched. CDR3 length equals 16 residues. The CDR3 coding sequence is TGTGCCAGCAGACACGGCCTGGGACTAGCGGGAGATGAGCAGTTCTTC. Protein: CASRHGLGLAGDEQFF.

This clonotype was observed many times. This chain links TRBV5-1 with TRBJ1-6; D possibly corresponds to TRBD1 (5 bases). This CDR3 is built from 16 residues. V was trimmed by 0 bases and J by 8 bases, leaving 15 bases between them. Germline assignment: CDR1 SGHRS and CDR2 YFSETQ. The CDR3 bases are TGCGCCAGCAGCTTGGAGGCTGGGGGGAGTTATTCACCCCTCCACTTT. It specifies CASSLEAGGSYSPLHF.

The chain is built from TRBV4-1 and TRBJ2-3, with 11 bases that match TRBD2. The CDR3 consists of 16 residues. Germline V CDR1 and CDR2: MGHRA, YSYEKL. Unmatched junction bases numbered 6, after V lost 5 bases and J lost 2 bases. The DNA of the CDR3 is TGCGCCAGCAGCAATCTAGCGGGGGGCATCACAGATACGCAGTATTTT. It codes for CASSNLAGGITDTQYF.

This clonotype has more than one count but fewer than ten. This chain uses TRBV24-1 with TRBJ2-3; 10 nucleotides align to TRBD1. V lost 10 bases to trimming and J lost 6 bases; unmatched junction nucleotides: 6. Germline CDR1 reads KGHDR; CDR2 reads SFDVKD. The CDR3 extends over 13 amino acids. CDR3: CATEDRGGDTQYF. CDR3 DNA: TGTGCCACGGAGGACAGGGGGGGGGATACGCAGTATTTT.

This clonotype has a count of ten or more. The CDR3 nucleotides read TGTGCCAGCACCGAAGACAGCCTGAACACTGAAGCTTTCTTT. Translated: CASTEDSLNTEAFF. This chain connects TRBV2 to TRBJ1-1; D might be TRBD1 (5 bases). The germline V and J ends were trimmed by 7 bases and 0 bases, with 12 bases remaining between them. Germline values: CDR1 SNHLY, CDR2 FYNNEI. The CDR3 has 14 amino acids.

This clonotype was detected a few times. V and J are TRBV15 and TRBJ2-3; D may be TRBD1 or TRBD2 (5 bases each). The V end lost 3 bases, the J end lost 4 bases, and 14 bases lay between the germline ends. CDR1 LNHNV and CDR2 YYDKDF come from the germline V gene (reference sequence). There are 15 residues in the CDR3. CDR3 sequence (DNA): TGTGCCACCAGCAGCGGGGCCACGGGCCCAGATACGCAGTATTTT. It encodes CATSSGATGPDTQYF. Filled out from reference TRBV15 and TRBJ2-3, the complete variable domain reads DAMVIQNPRYQVTQFGKPVTLSCSQTLNHNVMYWYQQKSSQAPKLLFHYYDKDFNNEADTPDNFQSRRPNTSFCFLDIRSPGLGDTAMYLCATSSGATGPDTQYFGPGTRLTVL.

Many counts were recorded for this clonotype. The chain recombines TRBV20-1 with TRBJ2-3, with D perhaps assigned TRBD1 or TRBD2 (5 bases each). CDR3 length: 14 amino acids. V dropped 4 bases and J dropped 3 bases, with 14 bases sitting between them. CDR1 is DFQATT and CDR2 is SNEGSKA in the germline V gene (reference sequence). The chain's CDR3 is CSATNSGGTDTQYF. The DNA of the CDR3 is TGCAGTGCTACTAACAGTGGGGGTACAGATACGCAGTATTTT.

This clonotype was recorded at least ten times. V gene TRBV5-1 combines with J gene TRBJ2-2, with D perhaps TRBD1 (6 bases). Looked up from germline, CDR1 is SGHRS and CDR2 is YFSETQ. Deletions cut 0 bases from V and 1 base from J, with 10 bases between. This CDR3 spans 16 amino acids. CDR3 DNA: TGCGCCAGCAGCTTGGTCGGCAGGGGGAACACCGGGGAGCTGTTTTTT. It yields the protein CASSLVGRGNTGELFF.

This clonotype was counted a few times. Sequence at one end of the junction differs from germline and may be a read error. The gene calls are TRBV7-7 and TRBJ2-5, with a possible D match to TRBD1 (5 bases). Germline V gene data show CDR1 as SSHAT and CDR2 as FNYEAQ (reference sequence). This CDR3 spans 14 amino acids. The CDR3 DNA reads TGTGCTAGCAGCTTAGGCAGGGTAAAAGAGACCCAGTACTTC. Residues: CASSLGRVKETQYF.

The V gene is TRBV19, the J gene TRBJ1-1; no firm D call. Germline-derived CDR1 and CDR2 are LNHDA and SQIVND (reference sequence). The CDR3 has 13 residues. V was cut by 5 bases and J by 7 bases, with 14 bases left in between. The CDR3 spells CASSFGPTLEAFF. DNA for the CDR3: TGTGCCAGTAGTTTCGGACCAACACTTGAAGCTTTCTTT.

A few counts support this clonotype. V usage is TRBV4-3 and J usage is TRBJ1-6; D gene uncertain. Germline V CDR1 and CDR2: LGHNA, YSLEER. V was cut by 4 bases and J by 9 bases, with 16 bases left in between. The CDR3 is 15 residues long. In DNA, the CDR3 is TGCGCCAGCAGCCGCATAGGAGAGGGAACTTCACCCCTCCACTTT. This gives the protein CASSRIGEGTSPLHF.

This clonotype appeared a few times. The gene calls are TRBV6-6 and TRBJ2-7; 13 bases map to TRBD2. In germline, CDR1 is MNHNY, CDR2 SVGAGI (reference sequence). This CDR3 region has 15 residues. The V and J ends lost 4 bases and 3 bases, in that order; junction bases with no gene match: 3. The DNA for the CDR3 is TGTGCCAGCAGTTCGACTAGCGGGGGGCACTACGAGCAGTACGTC. It translates to CASSSTSGGHYEQYV.